These T cell receptor beta chains were read from a single sample in a study of blood T cell repertoires in COVID-19. Profiling relied on immunoSEQ multiplex PCR, and the TCRdb table lists in-frame clones only, not all of them. The table records approximately 300,000 clones, approximately 82% of them present only once. Source material: peripheral blood. The receptors were sampled from a woman between 50 and 59 years old with acute or convalescent COVID-19. Each CDR3 is given with its conserved first and last residue. The D gene is left open where the match is weak. Some rows have no size entry. The others give once, few or many, or a class for an expanded clone.

j_gene: TRBJ1-1; abundance: -; d_gene: TRBD1; v_gene: TRBV5-1; CDR3aa: CASSLSPGTGMNTEAFF; CDR3nt: TGCGCCAGCAGCTTAAGTCCCGGGACAGGAATGAACACTGAAGCTTTCTTT
j_gene: TRBJ1-2; abundance: -; d_gene: -; v_gene: TRBV10-3; CDR3aa: CAISETDSFTF; CDR3nt: TGTGCCATCAGTGAGACGGACAGTTTCACCTTC
j_gene: TRBJ2-1; abundance: once; d_gene: -; v_gene: TRBV11-2; CDR3aa: CASSPGQSYNEQFF; CDR3nt: TGTGCCAGCAGCCCCGGTCAATCCTACAATGAGCAGTTCTTC
j_gene: TRBJ2-7; abundance: -; d_gene: TRBD2; v_gene: TRBV5-1; CDR3aa: CASSQRLAGAYEQYF; CDR3nt: TGCGCCAGCAGCCAGAGACTAGCGGGAGCCTACGAGCAGTACTTC
j_gene: TRBJ2-2; abundance: -; d_gene: -; v_gene: TRBV5-4; CDR3aa: CASSLGSYNTGELFF; CDR3nt: TGTGCCAGCAGCTTGGGTAGTTATAACACCGGGGAGCTGTTTTTT
j_gene: TRBJ2-1; abundance: -; d_gene: TRBD2; v_gene: TRBV18; CDR3aa: CASSPRSGGSYNEQFF; CDR3nt: TGTGCCAGCTCACCACGGAGCGGGGGGTCCTACAATGAGCAGTTCTTC
j_gene: TRBJ2-5; abundance: -; d_gene: -; v_gene: TRBV21-1; CDR3aa: CASLNTWGTGREETQYF; CDR3nt: TGTGCCAGCCTTAACACATGGGGGACAGGAAGGGAAGAGACCCAGTACTTC
j_gene: TRBJ1-5; abundance: -; d_gene: TRBD1; v_gene: TRBV12-5; CDR3aa: CASGFGQGNQPQHF; CDR3nt: TGTGCTAGTGGTTTCGGACAGGGGAATCAGCCCCAGCATTTT
j_gene: TRBJ2-3; abundance: -; d_gene: TRBD1; v_gene: TRBV6-2/TRBV6-3; CDR3aa: CASSPRTGTGSTDTQYF; CDR3nt: TGTGCCAGCAGTCCCCGGACCGGGACAGGGAGCACAGATACGCAGTATTTT
j_gene: TRBJ1-2; abundance: -; d_gene: -; v_gene: TRBV5-1; CDR3aa: CASSLAVGSVGYTF; CDR3nt: TGCGCCAGCAGCTTGGCCGTAGGGAGTGTGGGCTACACCTTC
j_gene: TRBJ2-3; abundance: -; d_gene: TRBD2; v_gene: TRBV19; CDR3aa: CASSPRLAGASDTQYF; CDR3nt: TGTGCCAGTAGTCCGCGACTAGCGGGAGCGTCAGATACGCAGTATTTT
j_gene: TRBJ1-2; abundance: -; d_gene: TRBD1; v_gene: TRBV4-2; CDR3aa: CASSQTGINYGYTF; CDR3nt: TGTGCCAGCAGCCAGACAGGGATTAACTATGGCTACACCTTC